This T cell receptor beta chain was identified during a study of T cell responses to AZD1222 COVID-19 vaccine. Study observations and caveats: Clonal diversity was possibly underestimated, and white British individuals and females predominated among donors.

On this clone itself: The antigen remains undetermined.

Per germline, CDR1 SGHAT and CDR2 FQNNGV. The length of the CDR3 is 14 residues. V lost 1 base and J lost 3, with 7 bases in between. Using immunoSEQ multiplex PCR, the repertoire was profiled, and TCRdb retains in-frame clones only, with some absent. The data contain some 170,000 clones, about 90% of them singletons. The specimen was peripheral blood, collected 28 days after the second dose of the MenACWY control vaccine. The TCR sequence derives from an adult who received the MenACWY meningococcal vaccine as a control. The chain employs TRBV11-2 and TRBJ1-3; D unresolved. CDR3 region: CASSLVVGGNTIYF. DNA of the CDR3: TGTGCCAGCAGCTTAGTTGTGGGTGGAAACACCATATATTTT.